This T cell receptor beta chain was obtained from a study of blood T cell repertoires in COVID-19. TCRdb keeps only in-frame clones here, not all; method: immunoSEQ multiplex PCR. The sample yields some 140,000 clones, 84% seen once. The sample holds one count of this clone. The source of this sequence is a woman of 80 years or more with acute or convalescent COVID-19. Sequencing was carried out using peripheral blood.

CDR3 nucleotides: TGTGCCAGCAGCTTAGGGGTCGGGATACGGTCCTACGAGCAGTACTTC. It yields the protein CASSLGVGIRSYEQYF. V usage is TRBV11-2 and J usage is TRBJ2-7; maybe TRBD2 (5 bases). The germline CDR1 and CDR2 sequences are SGHAT and FQNNGV. This CDR3 has 16 amino acids. The ends were cut back, 1 base at V and 1 base at J, with 14 bases in the middle. The full variable domain, its missing parts supplied by reference TRBV11-2 and TRBJ2-7, is EAGVAQSPRYKIIEKRQSVAFWCNPISGHATLYWYQQILGQGPKLLIQFQNNGVVDDSQLPKDRFSAERLKGVDSTLKIQPAKLEDSAVYLCASSLGVGIRSYEQYFGPGTRLTVT.